This entry is about one T cell receptor beta chain. The authors' processing: By means of reference gene primer amplification, nucleated cell counts were estimated. Using immunoSEQ multiplex PCR, the repertoire was profiled, and TCRdb retains in-frame clones only, with some absent. That table is the source of V, J and clone size, and D and trimming were worked out from the DNA. The sample includes 250,000 to 350,000 clones, approximately 88% of them seen just once. The sample originates from a study of blood T cell repertoires in COVID-19. The specimen sequenced was peripheral blood. This receptor was identified in a human donor with COVID-19, enrolled during active disease. The donor label of this sample is uncertain.

DNA of the CDR3: TGTGCCAGCAGCGGCGACCGAGGTTACGAGCAGTACTTC. This codes for CASSGDRGYEQYF. The V call is TRBV3-1 (or the pseudogene TRBV3-2), the J call TRBJ2-7; D is unresolved. The V end was cut by 5 bases, the J end by 4 bases, with 12 bases between. Germline V gene lookup returns CDR1 LGHDT and CDR2 YNNKEL (reference sequence). This CDR3 region has 13 residues.